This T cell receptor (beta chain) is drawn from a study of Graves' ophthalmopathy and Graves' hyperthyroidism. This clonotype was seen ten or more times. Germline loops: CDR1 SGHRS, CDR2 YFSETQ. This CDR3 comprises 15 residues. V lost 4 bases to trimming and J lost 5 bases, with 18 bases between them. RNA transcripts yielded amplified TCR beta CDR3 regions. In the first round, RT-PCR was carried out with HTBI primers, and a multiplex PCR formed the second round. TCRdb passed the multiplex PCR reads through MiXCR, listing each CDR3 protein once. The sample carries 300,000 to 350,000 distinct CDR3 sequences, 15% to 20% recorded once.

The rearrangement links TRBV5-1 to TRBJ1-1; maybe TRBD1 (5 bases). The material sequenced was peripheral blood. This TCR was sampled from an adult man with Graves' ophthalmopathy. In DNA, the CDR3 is TGCGCCAGCAGCGGGACCGTGGGAGGGAATACTGAAGCTTTCTTT. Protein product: CASSGTVGGNTEAFF.